This T cell receptor beta chain was recorded in a study of cytomegalovirus exposure and HLA in healthy donors. The junction had 12 bases not matched to a gene; V was cut back by 5 bases and J by 5 bases. Germline V CDR1 and CDR2: LGHNA, YSLEER. This CDR3 spans 16 amino acids. The study ran its PCR with 60 Vbeta and 13 Jbeta primers. Some clones are missing from TCRdb's copy, which holds only in-frame ones; the method was immunoSEQ multiplex PCR. This sample's clone table lists under 130,000 clones. Sequences were obtained from PBMCs. The chain has TRBV4-3 and TRBJ2-7; 10 bases line up with TRBD2. This receptor was taken from a man aged 35-49 years in good health and CMV-seronegative. CDR3 nucleotides: TGCGCCAGCAGCAACTGGGGCAGCGGGAGGGCCAACGAGCAGTACTTC. Amino acids: CASSNWGSGRANEQYF.